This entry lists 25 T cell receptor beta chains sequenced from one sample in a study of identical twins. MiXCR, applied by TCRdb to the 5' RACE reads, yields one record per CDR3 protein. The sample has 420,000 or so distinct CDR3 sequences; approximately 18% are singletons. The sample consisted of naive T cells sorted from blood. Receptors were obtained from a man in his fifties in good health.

The CDR3 reads CASSLRGLAGAETQYF. The CDR3 coding sequence is TGTGCCAGCAGTCTCAGAGGACTAGCGGGAGCAGAGACCCAGTACTTC. The chain joins TRBV28 to TRBJ2-5, with 13 bases matching TRBD2. Germline loops: CDR1 MDHEN, CDR2 SYDVKM. The CDR3 loop spans 16 amino acids. V lost 5 bases to trimming and J lost 4 bases; unmatched junction nucleotides: 7.

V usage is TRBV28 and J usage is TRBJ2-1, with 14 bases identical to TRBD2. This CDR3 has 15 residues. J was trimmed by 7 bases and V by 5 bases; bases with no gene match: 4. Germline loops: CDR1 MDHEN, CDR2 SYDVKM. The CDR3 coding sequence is TGTGCCAGCAGTCCCTGGACTAGCGGGGGGAATGAGCAGTTCTTC. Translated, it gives CASSPWTSGGNEQFF.

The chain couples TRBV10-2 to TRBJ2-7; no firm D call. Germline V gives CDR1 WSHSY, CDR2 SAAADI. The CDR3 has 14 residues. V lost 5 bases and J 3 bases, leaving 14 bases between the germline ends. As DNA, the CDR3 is TGCGCCAGCAGTCCAGCGAGGCAGAACTACGAGCAGTACTTC. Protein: CASSPARQNYEQYF.

Here the CDR3 DNA reads TGTGCCAGCAGCCCACAGGCCCGCGGGGGAGAGACCCAGTACTTC. Residues: CASSPQARGGETQYF. The gene calls are TRBV7-2 and TRBJ2-5, with TRBD2 identical over 7 bases. J gave up 4 bases and V 5 bases, and 10 bases lay outside the gene matches. This CDR3 is built from 15 residues. The germline V gene has CDR1 SGHTA and CDR2 FQGNSA. Full variable domain (outside the CDR3, taken from reference TRBV7-2 and TRBJ2-5): GAGVSQSPSNKVTEKGKDVELRCDPISGHTALYWYRQSLGQGLEFLIYFQGNSAPDKSGLPSDRFSAERTGGSVSTLTIQRTQQEDSAVYLCASSPQARGGETQYFGPGTRLLVL.

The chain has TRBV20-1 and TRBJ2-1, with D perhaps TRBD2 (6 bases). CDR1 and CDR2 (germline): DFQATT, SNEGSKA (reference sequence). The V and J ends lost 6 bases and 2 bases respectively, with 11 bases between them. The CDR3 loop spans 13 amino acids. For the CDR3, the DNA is TGCAGTGCGAGCGGGTTCACCTACAATGAGCAGTTCTTC. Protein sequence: CSASGFTYNEQFF.

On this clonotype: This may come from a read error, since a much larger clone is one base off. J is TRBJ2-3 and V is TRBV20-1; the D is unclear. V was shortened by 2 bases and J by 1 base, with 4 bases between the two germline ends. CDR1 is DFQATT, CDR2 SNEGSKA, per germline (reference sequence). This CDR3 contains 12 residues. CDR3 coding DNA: TGCAGTGCTAGACTTGGCACAGATACGCAGTATTTT. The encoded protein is CSARLGTDTQYF.

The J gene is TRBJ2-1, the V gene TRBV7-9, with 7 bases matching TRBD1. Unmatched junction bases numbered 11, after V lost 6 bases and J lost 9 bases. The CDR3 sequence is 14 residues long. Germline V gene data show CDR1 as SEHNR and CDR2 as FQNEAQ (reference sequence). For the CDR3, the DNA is TGTGCCAGCAGTCCCAACAGGGGTTCGGGTGAGCAGTTCTTC. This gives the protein CASSPNRGSGEQFF. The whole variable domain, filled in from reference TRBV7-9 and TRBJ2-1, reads DTGVSQNPRHKITKRGQNVTFRCDPISEHNRLYWYRQTLGQGPEFLTYFQNEAQLEKSRLLSDRFSAERPKGSFSTLEIQRTEQGDSAMYLCASSPNRGSGEQFFGPGTRLTVL.

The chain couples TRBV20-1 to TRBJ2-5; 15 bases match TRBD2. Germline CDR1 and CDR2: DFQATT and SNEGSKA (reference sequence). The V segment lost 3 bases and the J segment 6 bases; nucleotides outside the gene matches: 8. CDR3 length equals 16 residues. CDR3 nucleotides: TGCAGTGCTAGTCCCCTTGGACTAGCGGGAGGGCAGACCCAGTACTTC. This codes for CSASPLGLAGGQTQYF.

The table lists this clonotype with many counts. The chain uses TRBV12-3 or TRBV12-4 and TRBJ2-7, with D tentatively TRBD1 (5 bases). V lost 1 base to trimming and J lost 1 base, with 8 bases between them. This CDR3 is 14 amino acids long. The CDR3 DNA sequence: TGTGCCAGCAGTTTAGTGGGGCCTTCCTACGAGCAGTACTTC. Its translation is CASSLVGPSYEQYF.

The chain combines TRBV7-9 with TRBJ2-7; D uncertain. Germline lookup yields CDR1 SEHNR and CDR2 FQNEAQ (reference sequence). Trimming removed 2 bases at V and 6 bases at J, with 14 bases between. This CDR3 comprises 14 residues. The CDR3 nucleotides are TGTGCCAGCAGCTTATCCGCACCCGTTGGCGAGCAGTACTTC. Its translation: CASSLSAPVGEQYF.

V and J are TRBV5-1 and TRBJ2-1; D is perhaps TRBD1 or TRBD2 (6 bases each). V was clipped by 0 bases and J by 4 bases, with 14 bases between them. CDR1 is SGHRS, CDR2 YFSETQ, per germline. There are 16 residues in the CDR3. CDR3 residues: CASSLGLTGAYNEQFF. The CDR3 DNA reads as TGCGCCAGCAGCTTGGGACTCACGGGGGCGTACAATGAGCAGTTCTTC. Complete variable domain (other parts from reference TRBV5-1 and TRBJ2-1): KAGVTQTPRYLIKTRGQQVTLSCSPISGHRSVSWYQQTPGQGLQFLFEYFSETQRNKGNFPGRFSGRQFSNSRSEMNVSTLELGDSALYLCASSLGLTGAYNEQFFGPGTRLTVL.

The CDR3 sequence is CSANPGLAVTYNEQFF. The CDR3 DNA follows: TGCAGTGCTAACCCCGGACTAGCGGTCACCTACAATGAGCAGTTCTTC. This chain uses TRBV20-1 with TRBJ2-1, with TRBD2 identical over 10 bases. The CDR3 sequence is 16 residues long. Germline values: CDR1 DFQATT, CDR2 SNEGSKA (reference sequence). J lost 2 bases, V lost 4 bases, and 8 bases had no gene match.

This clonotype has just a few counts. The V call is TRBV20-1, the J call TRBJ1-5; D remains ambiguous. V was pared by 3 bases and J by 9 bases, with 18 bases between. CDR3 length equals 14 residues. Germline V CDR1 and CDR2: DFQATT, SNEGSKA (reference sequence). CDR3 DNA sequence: TGCAGTGCTAGGGAGGACGGACGGATGGGGCCCCAGCATTTT. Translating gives CSAREDGRMGPQHF.

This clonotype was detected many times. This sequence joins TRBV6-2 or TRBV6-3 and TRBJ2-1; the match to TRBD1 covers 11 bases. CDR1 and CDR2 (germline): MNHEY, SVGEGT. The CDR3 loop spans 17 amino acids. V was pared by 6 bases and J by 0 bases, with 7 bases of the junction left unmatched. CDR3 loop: CASRSSGTGGSYNEQFF. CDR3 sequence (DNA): TGTGCCAGCAGATCCTCCGGGACAGGGGGCTCCTACAATGAGCAGTTCTTC.

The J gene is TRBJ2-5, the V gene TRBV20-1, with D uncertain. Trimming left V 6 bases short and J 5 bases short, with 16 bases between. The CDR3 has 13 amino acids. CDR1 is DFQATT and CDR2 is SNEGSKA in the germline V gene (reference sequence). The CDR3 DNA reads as TGCAGTGCCGAATCGGGCCTGGGGGAGACCCAGTACTTC. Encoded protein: CSAESGLGETQYF.

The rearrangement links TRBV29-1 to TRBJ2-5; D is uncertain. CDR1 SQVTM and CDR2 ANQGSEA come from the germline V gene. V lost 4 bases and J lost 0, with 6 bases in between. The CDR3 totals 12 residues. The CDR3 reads CSVGWNQETQYF. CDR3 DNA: TGCAGCGTTGGTTGGAACCAAGAGACCCAGTACTTC.

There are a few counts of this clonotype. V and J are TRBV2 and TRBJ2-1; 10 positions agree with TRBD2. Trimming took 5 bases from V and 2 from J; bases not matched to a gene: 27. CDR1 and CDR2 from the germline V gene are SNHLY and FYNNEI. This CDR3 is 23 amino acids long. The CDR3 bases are TGTGCCAGCAGTCAAAGGGGCCAAAAGCGGGAGGGCCTAAGTGGATGGCCCTACAATGAGCAGTTCTTC. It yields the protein CASSQRGQKREGLSGWPYNEQFF.

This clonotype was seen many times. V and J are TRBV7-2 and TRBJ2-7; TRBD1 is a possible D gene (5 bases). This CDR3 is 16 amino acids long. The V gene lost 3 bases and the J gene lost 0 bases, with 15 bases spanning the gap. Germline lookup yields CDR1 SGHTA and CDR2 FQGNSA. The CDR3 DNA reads TGTGCCAGCAGCTTCTGGATTGACAGAAACTCCTACGAGCAGTACTTC. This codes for CASSFWIDRNSYEQYF.

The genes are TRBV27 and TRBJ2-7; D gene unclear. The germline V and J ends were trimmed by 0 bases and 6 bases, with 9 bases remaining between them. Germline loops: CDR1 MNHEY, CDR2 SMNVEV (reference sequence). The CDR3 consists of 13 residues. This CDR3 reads CASSLSLGFEQYF. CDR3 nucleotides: TGTGCCAGCAGTTTATCGCTGGGGTTCGAGCAGTACTTC.

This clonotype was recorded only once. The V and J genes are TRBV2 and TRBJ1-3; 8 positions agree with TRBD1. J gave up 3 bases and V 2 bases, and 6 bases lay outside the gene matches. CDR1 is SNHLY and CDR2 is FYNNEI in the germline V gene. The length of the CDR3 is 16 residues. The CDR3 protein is CASSEQGAILGNTIYF. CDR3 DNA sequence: TGTGCCAGCAGTGAACAGGGGGCGATTCTTGGAAACACCATATATTTT. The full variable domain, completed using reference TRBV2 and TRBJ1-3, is EPEVTQTPSHQVTQMGQEVILRCVPISNHLYFYWYRQILGQKVEFLVSFYNNEISEKSEIFDDQFSVERPDGSNFTLKIRSTKLEDSAMYFCASSEQGAILGNTIYFGEGSWLTVV.

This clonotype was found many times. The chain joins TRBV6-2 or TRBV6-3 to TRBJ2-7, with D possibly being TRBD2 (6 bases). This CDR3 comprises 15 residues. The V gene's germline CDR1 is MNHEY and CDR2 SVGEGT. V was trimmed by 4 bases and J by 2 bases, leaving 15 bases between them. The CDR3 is CASSSSGLDTYEQYF. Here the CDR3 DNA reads TGTGCCAGCAGTTCCTCGGGACTGGACACCTACGAGCAGTACTTC.

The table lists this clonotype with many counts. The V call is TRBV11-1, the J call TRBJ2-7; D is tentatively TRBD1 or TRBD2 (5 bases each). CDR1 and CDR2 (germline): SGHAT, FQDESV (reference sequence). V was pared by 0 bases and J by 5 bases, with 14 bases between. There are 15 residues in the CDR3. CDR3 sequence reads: CASSLAGPLYHEQYF. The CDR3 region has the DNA TGTGCCAGCAGCTTAGCGGGACCCTTGTACCACGAGCAGTACTTC.

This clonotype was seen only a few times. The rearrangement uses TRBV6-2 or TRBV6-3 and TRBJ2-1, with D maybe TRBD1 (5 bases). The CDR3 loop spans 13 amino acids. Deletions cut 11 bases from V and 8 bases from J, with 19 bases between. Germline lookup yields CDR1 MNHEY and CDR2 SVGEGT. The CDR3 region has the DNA TGTGCCGTTGACAGTCGAAGAGCCGATGAGCAGTTCTTC. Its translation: CAVDSRRADEQFF.

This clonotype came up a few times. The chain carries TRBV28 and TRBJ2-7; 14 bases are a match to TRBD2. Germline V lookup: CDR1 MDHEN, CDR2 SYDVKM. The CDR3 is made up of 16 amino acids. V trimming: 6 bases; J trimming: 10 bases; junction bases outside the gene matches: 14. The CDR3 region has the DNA TGTGCCAGCAGGAAGGACAGAGGACTAGCGGGAGGTGATCAGTACTTC. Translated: CASRKDRGLAGGDQYF.

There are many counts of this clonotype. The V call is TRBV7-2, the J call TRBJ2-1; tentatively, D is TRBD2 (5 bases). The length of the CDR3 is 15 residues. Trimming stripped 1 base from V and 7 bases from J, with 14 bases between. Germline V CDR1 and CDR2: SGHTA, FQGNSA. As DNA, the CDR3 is TGTGCCAGCAGCTTAGTTTTGGGCTGGAGGAATGAGCAGTTCTTC. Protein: CASSLVLGWRNEQFF.